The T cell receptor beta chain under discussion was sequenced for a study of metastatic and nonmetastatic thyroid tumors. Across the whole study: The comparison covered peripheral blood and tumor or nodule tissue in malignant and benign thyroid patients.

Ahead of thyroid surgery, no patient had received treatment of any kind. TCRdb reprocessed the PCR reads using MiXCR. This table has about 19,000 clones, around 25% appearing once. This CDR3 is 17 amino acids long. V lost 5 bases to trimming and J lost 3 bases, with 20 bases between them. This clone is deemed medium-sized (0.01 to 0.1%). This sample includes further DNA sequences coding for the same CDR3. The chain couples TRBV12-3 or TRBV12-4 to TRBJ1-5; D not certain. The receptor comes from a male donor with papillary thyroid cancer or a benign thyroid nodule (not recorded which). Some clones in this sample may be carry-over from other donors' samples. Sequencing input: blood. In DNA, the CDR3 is TGTGCCAGCAGTCCTCCCGGCGGGGTTCTCTACAATCAGCCCCAGCATTTT. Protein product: CASSPPGGVLYNQPQHF.